The rows below give T cell receptor beta chains drawn from one sample of a study of shared clonotypes between healthy human individuals. Only in-frame clones appear in the TCRdb table, and some are missing; sequencing was by immunoSEQ multiplex PCR. Among under 600,000 clones listed, less than 98% were seen once. The specimen sequenced was naive CD4+ T cells sorted from blood. The receptor set was obtained from a woman aged 25 to 39 in good health. Each CDR3 is given with its conserved first and last residue. The order of the fields is clone size, D gene, V gene, J gene, CDR3 DNA, CDR3 protein. A D gene is named only where the DNA matches it firmly. The size entry is marked missing in some rows and otherwise reads once, few, many or a size class.

abundance: NA
d_gene: NA
v_gene: TRBV19
j_gene: TRBJ2-6
CDR3nt: TGTGCCAGTAGTATATGGGGTAGGGCAGCTAAGGCCAACGTCCTGACTTTC
CDR3aa: CASSIWGRAAKANVLTF

abundance: NA
d_gene: NA
v_gene: TRBV11-2
j_gene: TRBJ2-1
CDR3nt: TGTGCCAGCAGCTTAGGGCTCTACAATGAGCAGTTCTTC
CDR3aa: CASSLGLYNEQFF

abundance: once
d_gene: TRBD1
v_gene: TRBV27
j_gene: TRBJ2-7
CDR3nt: TGTGCCAGCAGTTCCTCACTACAGGGGGCCTACGAGCAGTACTTC
CDR3aa: CASSSSLQGAYEQYF

abundance: NA
d_gene: NA
v_gene: TRBV18
j_gene: TRBJ1-4
CDR3nt: TGTGCCAGCTCACCCTCGGGCCCTCATAATGAAAAACTGTTTTTT
CDR3aa: CASSPSGPHNEKLFF

abundance: NA
d_gene: TRBD1
v_gene: TRBV19
j_gene: TRBJ2-7
CDR3nt: TGTGCCAGTAGTCCACGGGACAGAGCCTACGAGCAGTACTTC
CDR3aa: CASSPRDRAYEQYF

abundance: NA
d_gene: TRBD2
v_gene: TRBV19
j_gene: TRBJ2-3
CDR3nt: TGTGCCAGTAATCTAGCCGCGGGAGGCCCCCTTATGAAGCAGTATTTT
CDR3aa: CASNLAAGGPLMKQYF

abundance: NA
d_gene: NA
v_gene: TRBV2
j_gene: TRBJ1-5
CDR3nt: TGTGCCAGCAGTGGGACAGCAATTTATAGCAATCAGCCCCAGCATTTT
CDR3aa: CASSGTAIYSNQPQHF

abundance: once
d_gene: TRBD1
v_gene: TRBV27
j_gene: TRBJ2-7
CDR3nt: TGTGCCAGCACCCCTTATGGCAGGGGGCGCGTCTACGAGCAGTACTTC
CDR3aa: CASTPYGRGRVYEQYF

abundance: NA
d_gene: TRBD2
v_gene: TRBV4-1
j_gene: TRBJ2-3
CDR3nt: TGCGCCAGCAGCCAAGTGGAGGCCCCACTAGCGGGTGGGCCAGATACGCAGTATTTT
CDR3aa: CASSQVEAPLAGGPDTQYF

abundance: NA
d_gene: NA
v_gene: TRBV29-1
j_gene: TRBJ2-3
CDR3nt: TGCAGCGTTGGGGAGGGGGCAAGCACAGATACGCAGTATTTT
CDR3aa: CSVGEGASTDTQYF

abundance: NA
d_gene: NA
v_gene: TRBV11-2
j_gene: TRBJ1-3
CDR3nt: TGTGCCAGCAGGCAATTACTCGGAAACACCATATATTTT
CDR3aa: CASRQLLGNTIYF

abundance: NA
d_gene: NA
v_gene: TRBV15
j_gene: TRBJ1-5
CDR3nt: TGTGCCACCAGCGCCCGGGGGAGTATTTATCAGCCCCAGCATTTT
CDR3aa: CATSARGSIYQPQHF

abundance: once
d_gene: NA
v_gene: TRBV29-1
j_gene: TRBJ2-1
CDR3nt: TGCAGCGGGAGGGCTAATTCGGGCAATGAGCAGTTCTTC
CDR3aa: CSGRANSGNEQFF

abundance: NA
d_gene: TRBD1
v_gene: TRBV28
j_gene: TRBJ2-7
CDR3nt: TGTGCCAGCAGTTTCACAGGGGGAGTTGGCGAGCAGTACTTC
CDR3aa: CASSFTGGVGEQYF

abundance: NA
d_gene: NA
v_gene: TRBV2
j_gene: TRBJ2-7
CDR3nt: TGTGCCAGCAACGGCTACGAGCAGTACTTC
CDR3aa: CASNGYEQYF

abundance: NA
d_gene: NA
v_gene: TRBV12-2
j_gene: TRBJ2-7
CDR3nt: TGTGCAAGTCGCTTTACGAGACTAGCGGGATGCAGCCCCGAGCAGTACTTC
CDR3aa: CASRFTRLAGCSPEQYF

abundance: NA
d_gene: TRBD2
v_gene: TRBV10-1
j_gene: TRBJ2-7
CDR3nt: TGCGCCAGCAGTGAGAAACTAGCGGGCCACGAGCAGTACTTC
CDR3aa: CASSEKLAGHEQYF

abundance: NA
d_gene: NA
v_gene: TRBV16
j_gene: TRBJ1-5
CDR3nt: TGTGCCAGCAGCCTCAGACAGTATAGCAATCAGCCCCAGCATTTT
CDR3aa: CASSLRQYSNQPQHF

abundance: NA
d_gene: NA
v_gene: TRBV2
j_gene: TRBJ1-5
CDR3nt: TGTGCCAGCAGTGCGACGGATCAGCCCCAGCATTTT
CDR3aa: CASSATDQPQHF

abundance: NA
d_gene: TRBD1
v_gene: TRBV5-4
j_gene: TRBJ1-1
CDR3nt: TGTGCCAGCAGCTTGTTCGTGACAGGGACTGAAGCTTTCTTT
CDR3aa: CASSLFVTGTEAFF

abundance: NA
d_gene: NA
v_gene: TRBV28
j_gene: TRBJ1-2
CDR3nt: TGTGCCAGCAGTTTTTGGGGGGAAGCTAACTATGGCTACACCTTC
CDR3aa: CASSFWGEANYGYTF

abundance: once
d_gene: NA
v_gene: TRBV6-5
j_gene: TRBJ2-2
CDR3nt: TGTGCCAGCAGTTACTCCGGGGTTTGGACCGGGGAGCTGTTTTTT
CDR3aa: CASSYSGVWTGELFF

abundance: NA
d_gene: NA
v_gene: TRBV2
j_gene: TRBJ2-7
CDR3nt: TGTGCCAGTGGGAGGCGGATTACCTACGAGCAGTACTTC
CDR3aa: CASGRRITYEQYF

abundance: NA
d_gene: TRBD2
v_gene: TRBV2
j_gene: TRBJ2-7
CDR3nt: TGTGCCAGCAGTAAGACTAGCGGGAGTGTCAACGAGCAGTACTTC
CDR3aa: CASSKTSGSVNEQYF

abundance: NA
d_gene: TRBD2
v_gene: TRBV27
j_gene: TRBJ2-1
CDR3nt: TGTGCCAGCAGTTTACTGTCTAGCGGCCCGTCTAGGAATGAGCAGTTCTTC
CDR3aa: CASSLLSSGPSRNEQFF

abundance: NA
d_gene: NA
v_gene: TRBV19
j_gene: TRBJ2-5
CDR3nt: TGTGCCAGTAGTATGGGGTCGACTTTCCAAGAGACCCAGTACTTC
CDR3aa: CASSMGSTFQETQYF

abundance: NA
d_gene: TRBD1
v_gene: TRBV5-1
j_gene: TRBJ1-1
CDR3nt: TGCGCCAGCAGCACAAACCTACAGGGGGCGGCTAGGGTGACTGAAGCTTTCTTT
CDR3aa: CASSTNLQGAARVTEAFF

abundance: once
d_gene: NA
v_gene: TRBV28
j_gene: TRBJ1-6
CDR3nt: TGTGCCAGCAGTTTATACCAGGCCCGGGGTTCACCCCTCCACTTT
CDR3aa: CASSLYQARGSPLHF

abundance: once
d_gene: NA
v_gene: TRBV12-5
j_gene: TRBJ2-2
CDR3nt: TGTGCTAGTGGTTTGGTCACCGGGGAGCTGTTTTTT
CDR3aa: CASGLVTGELFF

abundance: NA
d_gene: TRBD2
v_gene: TRBV7-2
j_gene: TRBJ2-5
CDR3nt: TGTGCCAGCAGCTTAGGGTGGCCGGGAGGGGAGGGTGAGACCCAGTACTTC
CDR3aa: CASSLGWPGGEGETQYF

abundance: NA
d_gene: NA
v_gene: TRBV29-1
j_gene: TRBJ2-7
CDR3nt: TGCAGCGTCCGTAAACAGGGAGACGAGCAGTACTTC
CDR3aa: CSVRKQGDEQYF

abundance: NA
d_gene: NA
v_gene: TRBV19
j_gene: TRBJ2-1
CDR3nt: TGTGCCAGTAGTATAGAACAGGGAGGTCCCTACAATGAGCAGTTCTTC
CDR3aa: CASSIEQGGPYNEQFF

abundance: NA
d_gene: NA
v_gene: TRBV6-6
j_gene: TRBJ2-7
CDR3nt: TGTGCCAGCAGTTACTCGGGACACCATTACGAGCAGTACTTC
CDR3aa: CASSYSGHHYEQYF